This passage covers 12 T cell receptor beta chains from one sample sequenced in a study of T cell responses to AZD1222 COVID-19 vaccine. Generated by immunoSEQ multiplex PCR, the TCRdb table keeps only in-frame clones and is missing some. The data show more than 80,000 clones, with about 90% seen just once and 7.5% to 9% held by the top ten. The sequences come from peripheral blood, collected 28 days after the second AZD1222 dose. The source is an adult who received the AZD1222 COVID-19 vaccine.

This chain joins TRBV5-1 and TRBJ2-5, with D maybe TRBD2 (6 bases). This CDR3 spans 13 amino acids. The germline CDR1 and CDR2 sequences are SGHRS and YFSETQ. V was shortened by 4 bases and J by 2 bases, with 9 bases between the two germline ends. DNA for the CDR3: TGCGCCAGCAGCCCCCGGGGGCAAGAGACCCAGTACTTC. Translated, it gives CASSPRGQETQYF.

The rearrangement joins TRBV23-1 to TRBJ1-5; D unclear. TRBV23-1 is filed as an ORF, its function uncertain. The V gene lost 3 bases and the J gene lost 4 bases, with 22 bases spanning the gap. The CDR3 length is 18 residues. DNA for the CDR3: TGCGCCAGCAGTCAGTTCCAGTGGGCCGAACTACAAAATCAGCCCCAGCATTTT. Protein product: CASSQFQWAELQNQPQHF.

This chain links TRBV11-2 with TRBJ2-7; D is ambiguous. Per germline, CDR1 SGHAT and CDR2 FQNNGV. CDR3 length equals 16 residues. V lost 1 base and J lost 1, with 14 bases in between. CDR3 bases: TGTGCCAGCAGCTTAGCCACCGCCCCGCCGTCCTACGAGCAGTACTTC. Translating it yields CASSLATAPPSYEQYF.

DNA for the CDR3: TGTGCCAGCAGTTACTCCGACAGTTACAATGAGCAGTTCTTC. Translation gives CASSYSDSYNEQFF. This chain connects TRBV6-5 to TRBJ2-1, with D perhaps TRBD1 (5 bases). V was clipped by 0 bases and J by 4 bases, with 7 bases between them. This CDR3 has 14 residues. Germline V lookup: CDR1 MNHEY, CDR2 SVGAGI.

CDR3 residues: CASSLAGASTETQYF. Here the CDR3 DNA reads TGTGCCAGCAGCTTAGCGGGGGCTAGCACGGAGACCCAGTACTTC. The chain carries TRBV7-2 and TRBJ2-5; D might be TRBD1 (6 bases). The CDR3 runs to 15 residues. CDR1 and CDR2 from the germline V gene are SGHTA and FQGNSA. V lost 0 bases and J lost 5, with 13 bases in between. The whole variable domain, remainder taken from reference TRBV7-2 and TRBJ2-5, is GAGVSQSPSNKVTEKGKDVELRCDPISGHTALYWYRQSLGQGLEFLIYFQGNSAPDKSGLPSDRFSAERTGGSVSTLTIQRTQQEDSAVYLCASSLAGASTETQYFGPGTRLLVL.

The chain combines TRBV7-2 with TRBJ2-1, with TRBD2 identical over 13 bases. V was pared by 2 bases and J by 3 bases, with 7 bases of the junction left unmatched. Germline CDR1 and CDR2: SGHTA and FQGNSA. This CDR3 is built from 18 residues. The CDR3 here is CASSLILTSGGYYNEQFF. DNA of the CDR3: TGTGCCAGCAGCTTAATCTTGACTAGCGGGGGGTACTACAATGAGCAGTTCTTC.

On this clone itself: Compared with germline, one end of the junction differs, possibly owing to a read error. The gene calls are TRBV27 and TRBJ2-1; 10 positions agree with TRBD2. Germline-derived CDR1 and CDR2 are MNHEY and SMNVEV (reference sequence). The length of the CDR3 is 15 residues. This CDR3 reads CASSPSGGAYNEQFF. The CDR3, as DNA: TGTGCCAGCAGTCCGAGCGGGGGGGCCTATAATGAGCAGTTCTTC.

This clone appeared once. The chain is built from TRBV6-6 and TRBJ2-7; TRBD1 aligns across 8 bases. This CDR3 contains 15 residues. From germline, CDR1 is MNHNY and CDR2 SVGAGI (reference sequence). Unmatched junction bases numbered 12, after V lost 10 bases and J lost 1 base. In DNA, the CDR3 is TGTGCCACGGCATACGATCGGACAGGGTCCTACGAGCAGTACTTC. This translates into CATAYDRTGSYEQYF.

The gene calls are TRBV5-8 and TRBJ1-6; no definite D call. CDR1 is SGHTS, CDR2 YDEGEE, per germline. The CDR3 covers 17 residues. The V end lost 1 base, the J end lost 0 bases, and 11 bases lay between the germline ends. As DNA, the CDR3 is TGTGCCAGCAGCTTGTCGGCCGAAAGCTCCTATAATTCACCCCTCCACTTT. Protein: CASSLSAESSYNSPLHF.

V and J are TRBV11-3 and TRBJ2-2; 8 bases are a match to TRBD1. Germline assignment: CDR1 SGHNT and CDR2 YENEEA. V lost 5 bases to trimming and J lost 2 bases; unmatched junction nucleotides: 7. The CDR3 runs 16 residues. This CDR3 is CASSPAGTGNTGELFF. In nucleotides, the CDR3 is TGTGCCAGCAGCCCAGCAGGGACAGGAAACACCGGGGAGCTGTTTTTT.

The chain carries TRBV2 and TRBJ2-2, with TRBD1 identical over 10 bases. Looked up from germline, CDR1 is SNHLY and CDR2 is FYNNEI. Trimming removed 6 bases from V and 4 bases from J; junction bases left unmatched: 8. The CDR3 sequence is 16 residues long. This CDR3 is CASSVGQGVSTGELFF. In nucleotides, the CDR3 is TGTGCCAGCAGCGTTGGACAGGGGGTCAGCACCGGGGAGCTGTTTTTT.

The rearrangement links TRBV7-2 to TRBJ1-2, with D perhaps TRBD1 (6 bases). Germline CDR1 and CDR2: SGHTA and FQGNSA. The V end lost 2 bases, the J end lost 6 bases, and 16 bases lay between the germline ends. This CDR3 contains 15 residues. The CDR3, as DNA: TGTGCCAGCAGCTTACCCTTAGGCCAGGGGAATGGCTACACCTTC. This gives the protein CASSLPLGQGNGYTF. Combining the CDR3 with reference TRBV7-2 and TRBJ1-2 gives the whole variable domain GAGVSQSPSNKVTEKGKDVELRCDPISGHTALYWYRQSLGQGLEFLIYFQGNSAPDKSGLPSDRFSAERTGGSVSTLTIQRTQQEDSAVYLCASSLPLGQGNGYTFGSGTRLTVV.